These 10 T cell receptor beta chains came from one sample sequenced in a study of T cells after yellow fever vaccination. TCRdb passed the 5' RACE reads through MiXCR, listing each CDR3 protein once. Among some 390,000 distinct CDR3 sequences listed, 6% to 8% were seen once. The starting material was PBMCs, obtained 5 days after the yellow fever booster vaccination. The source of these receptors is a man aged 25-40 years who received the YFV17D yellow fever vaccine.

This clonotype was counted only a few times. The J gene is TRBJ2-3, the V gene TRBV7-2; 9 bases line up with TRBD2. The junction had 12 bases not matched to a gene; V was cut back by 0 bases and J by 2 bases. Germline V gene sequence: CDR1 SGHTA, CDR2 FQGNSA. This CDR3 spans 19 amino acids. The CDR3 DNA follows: TGTGCCAGCAGCTTAGCATACCTAGCGGGACGGGGGGCCACAGATACGCAGTATTTT. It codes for CASSLAYLAGRGATDTQYF. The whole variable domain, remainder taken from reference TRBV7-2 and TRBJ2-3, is GAGVSQSPSNKVTEKGKDVELRCDPISGHTALYWYRQSLGQGLEFLIYFQGNSAPDKSGLPSDRFSAERTGGSVSTLTIQRTQQEDSAVYLCASSLAYLAGRGATDTQYFGPGTRLTVL.

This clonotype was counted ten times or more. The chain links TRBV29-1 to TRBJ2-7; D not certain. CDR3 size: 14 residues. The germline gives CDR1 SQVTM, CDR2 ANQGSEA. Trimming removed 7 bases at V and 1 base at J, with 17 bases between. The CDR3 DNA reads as TGCAGCGCCGTGGTAGCCGTATCGTCCTACGAGCAGTACTTC. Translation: CSAVVAVSSYEQYF.

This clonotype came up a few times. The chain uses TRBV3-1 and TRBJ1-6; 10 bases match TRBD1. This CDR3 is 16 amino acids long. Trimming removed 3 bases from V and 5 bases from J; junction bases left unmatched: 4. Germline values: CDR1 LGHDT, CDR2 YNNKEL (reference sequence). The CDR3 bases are TGTGCCAGCAGCCAGGACAGGGGGTTCGATAATTCACCCCTCCACTTT. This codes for CASSQDRGFDNSPLHF.

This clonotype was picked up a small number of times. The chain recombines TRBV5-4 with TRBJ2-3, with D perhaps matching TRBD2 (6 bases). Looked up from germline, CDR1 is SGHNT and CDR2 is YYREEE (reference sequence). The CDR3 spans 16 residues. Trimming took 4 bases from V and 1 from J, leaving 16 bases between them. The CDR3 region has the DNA TGTGCCAGCAGCGCGAGAGGAACGGGAGGCACAGATACGCAGTATTTT. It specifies CASSARGTGGTDTQYF.

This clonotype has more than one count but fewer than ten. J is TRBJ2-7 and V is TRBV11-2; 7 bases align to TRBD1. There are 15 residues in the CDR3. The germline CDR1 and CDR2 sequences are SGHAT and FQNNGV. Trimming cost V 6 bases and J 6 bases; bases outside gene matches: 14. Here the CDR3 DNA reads TGTGCCAGCAGTCCGCTACAGGGGCCTGCTCCCGAGCAGTACTTC. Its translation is CASSPLQGPAPEQYF. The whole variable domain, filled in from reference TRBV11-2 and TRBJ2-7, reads EAGVAQSPRYKIIEKRQSVAFWCNPISGHATLYWYQQILGQGPKLLIQFQNNGVVDDSQLPKDRFSAERLKGVDSTLKIQPAKLEDSAVYLCASSPLQGPAPEQYFGPGTRLTVT.

CDR3 residues: CSAILGPGYTF. For the CDR3, the DNA is TGCAGTGCTATACTCGGGCCCGGCTACACCTTC. This rearrangement joins TRBV20-1 to TRBJ1-2; no reliable D call. This CDR3 is built from 11 residues. The germline gives CDR1 DFQATT, CDR2 SNEGSKA (reference sequence). V was shortened by 4 bases and J by 8 bases, with 11 bases between the two germline ends.

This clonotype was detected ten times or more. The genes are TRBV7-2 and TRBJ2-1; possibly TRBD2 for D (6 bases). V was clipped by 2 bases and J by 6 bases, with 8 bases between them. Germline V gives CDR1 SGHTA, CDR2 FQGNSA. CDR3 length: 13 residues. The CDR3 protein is CASSLKGGNEQFF. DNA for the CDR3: TGTGCCAGCAGCTTAAAGGGAGGCAATGAGCAGTTCTTC.

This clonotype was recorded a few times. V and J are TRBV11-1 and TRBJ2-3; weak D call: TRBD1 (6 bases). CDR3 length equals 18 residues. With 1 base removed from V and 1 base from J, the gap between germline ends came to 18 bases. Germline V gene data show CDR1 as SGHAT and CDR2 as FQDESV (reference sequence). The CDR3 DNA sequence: TGTGCCAGCAGCTTAGAAGCCCCGGACAGTGGAGGCACAGATACGCAGTATTTT. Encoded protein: CASSLEAPDSGGTDTQYF. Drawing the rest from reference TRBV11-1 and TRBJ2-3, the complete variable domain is EAEVAQSPRYKITEKSQAVAFWCDPISGHATLYWYRQILGQGPELLVQFQDESVVDDSQLPKDRFSAERLKGVDSTLKIQPAELGDSAMYLCASSLEAPDSGGTDTQYFGPGTRLTVL.

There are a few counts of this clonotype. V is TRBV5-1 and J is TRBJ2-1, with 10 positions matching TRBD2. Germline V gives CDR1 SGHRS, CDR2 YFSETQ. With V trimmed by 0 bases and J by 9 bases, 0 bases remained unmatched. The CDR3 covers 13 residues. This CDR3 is CASSLASGSEQFF. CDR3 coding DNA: TGCGCCAGCAGCTTGGCTAGCGGGAGTGAGCAGTTCTTC.

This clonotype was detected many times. The CDR3 region is CASTGQPGMNTEAFF. The CDR3 coding sequence is TGCGCCAGCACCGGACAGCCCGGCATGAACACTGAAGCTTTCTTT. This sequence joins TRBV5-1 and TRBJ1-1; D possibly corresponds to TRBD1 (6 bases). Trimming shortened V by 6 bases and J by 0 bases, and 15 bases separated the two germline ends. CDR3 length: 15 residues. Looked up from germline, CDR1 is SGHRS and CDR2 is YFSETQ.